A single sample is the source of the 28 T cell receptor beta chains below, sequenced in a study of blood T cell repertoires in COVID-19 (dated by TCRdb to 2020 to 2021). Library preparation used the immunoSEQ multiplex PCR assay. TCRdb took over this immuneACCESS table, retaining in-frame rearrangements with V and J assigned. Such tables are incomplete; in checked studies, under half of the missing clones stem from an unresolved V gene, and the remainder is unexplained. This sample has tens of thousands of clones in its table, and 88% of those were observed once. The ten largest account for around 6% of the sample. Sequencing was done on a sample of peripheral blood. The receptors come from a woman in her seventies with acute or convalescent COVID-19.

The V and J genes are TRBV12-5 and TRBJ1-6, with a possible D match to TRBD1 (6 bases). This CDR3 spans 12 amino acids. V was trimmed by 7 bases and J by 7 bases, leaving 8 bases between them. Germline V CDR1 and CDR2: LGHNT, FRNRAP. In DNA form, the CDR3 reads TGTGCTAGTGAAGGGGGAAATTCACCCCTCCACTTT. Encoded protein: CASEGGNSPLHF. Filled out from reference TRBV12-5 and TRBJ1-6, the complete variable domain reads DARVTQTPRHKVTEMGQEVTMRCQPILGHNTVFWYRQTMMQGLELLAYFRNRAPLDDSGMPKDRFSAEMPDATLATLKIQPSEPRDSAVYFCASEGGNSPLHFGNGTRLTVT.

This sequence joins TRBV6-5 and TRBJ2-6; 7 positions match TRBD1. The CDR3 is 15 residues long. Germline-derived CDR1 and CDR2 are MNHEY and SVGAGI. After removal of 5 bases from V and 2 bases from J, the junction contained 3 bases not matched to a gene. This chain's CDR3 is CASSPQGAGANVLTF. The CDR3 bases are TGTGCCAGCAGTCCCCAGGGGGCTGGGGCCAACGTCCTGACTTTC.

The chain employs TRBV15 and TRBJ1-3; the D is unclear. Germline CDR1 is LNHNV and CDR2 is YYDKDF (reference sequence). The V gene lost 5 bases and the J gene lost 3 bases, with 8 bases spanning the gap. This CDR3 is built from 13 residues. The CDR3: CATSEVLGNTIYF. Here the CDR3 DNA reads TGTGCCACCAGCGAGGTTCTTGGAAACACCATATATTTT.

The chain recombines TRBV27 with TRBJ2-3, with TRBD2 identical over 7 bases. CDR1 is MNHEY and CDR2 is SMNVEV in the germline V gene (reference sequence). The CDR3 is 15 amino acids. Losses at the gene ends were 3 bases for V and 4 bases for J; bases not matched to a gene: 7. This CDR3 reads CASSFGSGIPDTQYF. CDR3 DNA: TGTGCCAGCAGTTTTGGGAGCGGGATTCCAGATACGCAGTATTTT.

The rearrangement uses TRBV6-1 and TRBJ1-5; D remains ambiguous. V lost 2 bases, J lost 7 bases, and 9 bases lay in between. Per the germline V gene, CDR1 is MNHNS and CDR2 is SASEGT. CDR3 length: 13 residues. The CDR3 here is CASSELGRQPQHF. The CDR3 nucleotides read TGTGCCAGCAGTGAACTTGGGAGGCAGCCCCAGCATTTT.

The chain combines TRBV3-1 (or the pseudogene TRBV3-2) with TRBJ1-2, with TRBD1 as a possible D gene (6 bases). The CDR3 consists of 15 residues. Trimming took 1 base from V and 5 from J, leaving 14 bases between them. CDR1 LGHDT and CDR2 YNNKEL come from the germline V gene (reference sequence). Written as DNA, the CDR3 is TGTGCCAGCAGCCAAGCAACAGGGAGGGGATATGGCTACACCTTC. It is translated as CASSQATGRGYGYTF.

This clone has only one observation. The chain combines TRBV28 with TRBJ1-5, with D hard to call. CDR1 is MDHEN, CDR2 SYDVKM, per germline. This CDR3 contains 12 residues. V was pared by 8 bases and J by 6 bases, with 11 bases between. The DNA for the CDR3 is TGTGCCAGCGAGACTGCGCTTCAGCCCCAGCATTTT. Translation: CASETALQPQHF.

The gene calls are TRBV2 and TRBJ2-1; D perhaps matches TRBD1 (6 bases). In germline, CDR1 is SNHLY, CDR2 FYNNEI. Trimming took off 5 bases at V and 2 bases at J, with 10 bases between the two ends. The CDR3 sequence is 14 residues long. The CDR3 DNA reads TGTGCCAGCAGTATCCGGACAGCCTACAATGAGCAGTTCTTC. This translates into CASSIRTAYNEQFF.

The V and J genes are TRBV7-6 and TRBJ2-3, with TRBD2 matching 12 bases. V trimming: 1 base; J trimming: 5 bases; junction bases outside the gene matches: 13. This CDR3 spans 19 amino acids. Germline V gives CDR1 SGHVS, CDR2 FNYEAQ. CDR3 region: CASSLDGGLAGGHGDTQYF. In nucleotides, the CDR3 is TGTGCCAGCAGCTTAGATGGCGGGCTAGCGGGGGGGCATGGAGATACGCAGTATTTT.

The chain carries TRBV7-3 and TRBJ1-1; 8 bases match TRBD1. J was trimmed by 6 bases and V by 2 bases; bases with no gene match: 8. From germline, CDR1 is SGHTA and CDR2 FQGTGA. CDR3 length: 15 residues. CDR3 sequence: CASSLFSGGNPEAFF. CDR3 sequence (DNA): TGTGCCAGCAGCTTATTCTCAGGGGGCAACCCTGAAGCTTTCTTT.

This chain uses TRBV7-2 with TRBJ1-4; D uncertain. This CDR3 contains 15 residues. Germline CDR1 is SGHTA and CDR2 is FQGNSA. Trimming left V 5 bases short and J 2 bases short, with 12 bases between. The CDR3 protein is CASSPRRGTNEKLFF. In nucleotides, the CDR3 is TGTGCCAGCAGCCCCCGAAGAGGGACTAATGAAAAACTGTTTTTT.

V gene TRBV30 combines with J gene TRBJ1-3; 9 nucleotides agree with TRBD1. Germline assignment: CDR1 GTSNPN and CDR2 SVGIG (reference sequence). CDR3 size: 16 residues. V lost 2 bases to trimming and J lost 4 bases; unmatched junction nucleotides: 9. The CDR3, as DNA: TGTGCCTGGAGTCTCCGCTCCGGGACAGGGGGAAACACCATATATTTT. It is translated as CAWSLRSGTGGNTIYF.

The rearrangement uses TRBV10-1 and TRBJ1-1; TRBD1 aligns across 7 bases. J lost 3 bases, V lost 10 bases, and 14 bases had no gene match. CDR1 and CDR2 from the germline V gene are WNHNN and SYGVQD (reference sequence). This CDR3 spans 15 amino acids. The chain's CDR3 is CATLPGQKTDTEAFF. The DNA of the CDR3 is TGCGCCACCCTTCCGGGACAGAAAACGGACACTGAAGCTTTCTTT.

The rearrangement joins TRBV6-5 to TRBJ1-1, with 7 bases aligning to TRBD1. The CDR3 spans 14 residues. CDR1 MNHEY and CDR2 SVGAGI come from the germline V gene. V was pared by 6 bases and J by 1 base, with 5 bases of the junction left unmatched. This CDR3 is CASRRGLENTEAFF. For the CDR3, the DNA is TGTGCCAGCAGAAGGGGGCTGGAGAACACTGAAGCTTTCTTT.

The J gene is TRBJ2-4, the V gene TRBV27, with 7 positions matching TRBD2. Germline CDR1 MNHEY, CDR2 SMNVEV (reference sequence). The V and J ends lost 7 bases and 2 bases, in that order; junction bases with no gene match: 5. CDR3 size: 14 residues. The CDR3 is CASNLGLPKNIQYF. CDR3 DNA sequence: TGTGCCAGCAATTTGGGACTACCCAAAAACATTCAGTACTTC.

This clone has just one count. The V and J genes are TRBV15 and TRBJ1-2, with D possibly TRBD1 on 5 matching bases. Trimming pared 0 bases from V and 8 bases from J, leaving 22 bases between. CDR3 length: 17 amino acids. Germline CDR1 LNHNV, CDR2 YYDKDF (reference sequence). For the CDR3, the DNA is TGTGCCACCAGCAGAGATGGAACTTTAGGGGCCACAGGCGGCTACACCTTC. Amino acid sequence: CATSRDGTLGATGGYTF.

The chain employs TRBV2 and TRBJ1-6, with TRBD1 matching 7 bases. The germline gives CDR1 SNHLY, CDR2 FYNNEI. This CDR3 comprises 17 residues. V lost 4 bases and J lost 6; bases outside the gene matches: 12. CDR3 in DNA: TGTGCCAGCAGTGTCTCGCCACCGGGACAGACTAATTCACCCCTCCACTTT. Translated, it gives CASSVSPPGQTNSPLHF. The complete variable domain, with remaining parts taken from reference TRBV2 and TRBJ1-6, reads EPEVTQTPSHQVTQMGQEVILRCVPISNHLYFYWYRQILGQKVEFLVSFYNNEISEKSEIFDDQFSVERPDGSNFTLKIRSTKLEDSAMYFCASSVSPPGQTNSPLHFGNGTRLTVT.

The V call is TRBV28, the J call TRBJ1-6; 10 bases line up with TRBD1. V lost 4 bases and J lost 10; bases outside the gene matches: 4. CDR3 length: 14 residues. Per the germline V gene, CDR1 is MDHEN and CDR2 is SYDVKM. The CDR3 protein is CASSSGTGVSPLHF. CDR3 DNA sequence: TGTGCCAGCAGTTCCGGGACAGGGGTGTCACCCCTCCACTTT.

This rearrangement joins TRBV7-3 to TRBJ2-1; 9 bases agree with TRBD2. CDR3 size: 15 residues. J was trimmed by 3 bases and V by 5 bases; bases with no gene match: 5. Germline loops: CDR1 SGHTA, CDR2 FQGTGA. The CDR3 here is CASSLIAGDYNEQFF. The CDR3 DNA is TGTGCCAGCAGCCTCATAGCGGGGGACTACAATGAGCAGTTCTTC.

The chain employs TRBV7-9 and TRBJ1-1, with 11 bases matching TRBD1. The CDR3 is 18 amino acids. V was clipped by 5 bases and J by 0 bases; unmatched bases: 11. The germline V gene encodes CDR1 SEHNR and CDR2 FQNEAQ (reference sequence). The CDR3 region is CASSPATGTGGLNTEAFF. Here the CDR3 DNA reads TGTGCCAGCAGCCCTGCCACCGGGACAGGGGGTTTGAACACTGAAGCTTTCTTT.

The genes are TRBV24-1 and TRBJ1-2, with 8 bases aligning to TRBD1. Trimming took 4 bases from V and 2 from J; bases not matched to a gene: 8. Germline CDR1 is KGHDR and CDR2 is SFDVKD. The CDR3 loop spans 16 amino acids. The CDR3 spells CATSDSGQGGNYGYTF. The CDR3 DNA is TGTGCCACCAGTGACTCTGGACAGGGAGGGAACTATGGCTACACCTTC.

The CDR3 sequence: CASSRTGSYEQYF. The CDR3 nucleotides read TGTGCCAGCTCACGGACAGGGAGCTACGAGCAGTACTTC. The chain carries TRBV18 and TRBJ2-7; 8 bases are shared with TRBD1. CDR1 is KGHSH, CDR2 LQKENI, per germline. The CDR3 runs 13 residues. Trimming cost V 4 bases and J 3 bases; bases outside gene matches: 2.

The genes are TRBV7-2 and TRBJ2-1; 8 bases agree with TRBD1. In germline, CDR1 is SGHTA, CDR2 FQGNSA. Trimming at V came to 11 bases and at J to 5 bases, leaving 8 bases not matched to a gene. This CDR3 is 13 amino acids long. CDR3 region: CAGGQGRHNEQFF. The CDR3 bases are TGTGCCGGAGGACAGGGTAGGCACAATGAGCAGTTCTTC.

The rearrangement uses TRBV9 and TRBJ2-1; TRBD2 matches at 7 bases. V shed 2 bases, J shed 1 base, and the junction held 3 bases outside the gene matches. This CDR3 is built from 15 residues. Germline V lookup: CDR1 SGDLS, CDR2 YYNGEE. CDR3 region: CASSVTGGSYNEQFF. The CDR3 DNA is TGTGCCAGCAGCGTGACCGGGGGGTCCTACAATGAGCAGTTCTTC.

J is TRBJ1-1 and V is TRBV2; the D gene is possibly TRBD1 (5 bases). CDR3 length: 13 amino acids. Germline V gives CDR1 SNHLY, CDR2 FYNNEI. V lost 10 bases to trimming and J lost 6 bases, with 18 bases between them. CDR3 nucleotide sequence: TGTGCCATGGAGGGAGGGGACTACCCTGAAGCTTTCTTT. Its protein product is CAMEGGDYPEAFF. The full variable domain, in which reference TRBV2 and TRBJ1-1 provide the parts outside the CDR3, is EPEVTQTPSHQVTQMGQEVILRCVPISNHLYFYWYRQILGQKVEFLVSFYNNEISEKSEIFDDQFSVERPDGSNFTLKIRSTKLEDSAMYFCAMEGGDYPEAFFGQGTRLTVV.

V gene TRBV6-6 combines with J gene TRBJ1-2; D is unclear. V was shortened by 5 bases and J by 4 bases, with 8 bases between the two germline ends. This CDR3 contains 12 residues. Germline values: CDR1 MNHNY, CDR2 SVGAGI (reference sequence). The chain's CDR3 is CASSPGVYGYTF. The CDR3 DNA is TGTGCCAGCAGTCCCGGGGTCTATGGCTACACCTTC.

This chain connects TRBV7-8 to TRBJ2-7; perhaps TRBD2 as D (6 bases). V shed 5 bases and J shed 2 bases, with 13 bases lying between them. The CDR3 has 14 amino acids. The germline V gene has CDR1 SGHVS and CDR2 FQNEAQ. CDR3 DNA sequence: TGTGCCAGCAGCCCGGGGAGGTTCACCTACGAGCAGTACTTC. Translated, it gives CASSPGRFTYEQYF.

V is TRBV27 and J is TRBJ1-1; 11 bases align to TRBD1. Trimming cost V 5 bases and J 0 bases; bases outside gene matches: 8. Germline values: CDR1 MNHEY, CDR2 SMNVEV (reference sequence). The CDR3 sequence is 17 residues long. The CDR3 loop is CASSKGQGVPMNTEAFF. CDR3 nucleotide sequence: TGTGCCAGCAGTAAGGGACAGGGGGTCCCTATGAACACTGAAGCTTTCTTT.